The T cell receptor beta chain under discussion was sequenced for a study of T cell changes during pregnancy in multiple sclerosis. Profiling relied on immunoSEQ multiplex PCR, and the TCRdb table lists in-frame clones only, not all of them. There are more than 35,000 clones in the sample; approximately 89% occur only once, and 0.6% to 0.9% lies in the top ten. The source of this sequence is a female donor in good health, enrolled as a control in a pregnancy study. The sequenced sample was CD4+ T cells from peripheral blood mononuclear cells, obtained after pregnancy.

The CDR3 loop reads CASRYGLAEANEQFF. CDR3 sequence (DNA): TGTGCCAGCAGATACGGACTAGCCGAAGCGAATGAGCAGTTCTTC. The genes are TRBV5-4 and TRBJ2-1; 8 nucleotides match TRBD2. J was trimmed by 7 bases and V by 5 bases; bases with no gene match: 11. CDR1 and CDR2 from the germline V gene are SGHNT and YYREEE (reference sequence). This CDR3 is 15 amino acids long.